This TCR beta chain came from a study of radiotherapy plus CTLA-4 blockade in lung cancer (dated by TCRdb to about 2018). Turning to the overall study: Objective responses were observed in more than 15% of enrolled patients, and disease control was achieved in 31%. Beyond this particular receptor, the publication reports: After treatment with radiotherapy and ipilimumab, TCR clones that came from tumors expanded in the peripheral blood. The strongest predictors of response, as reported, were early dynamic changes in blood T cell clones along with a rise in serum interferon-beta after radiation.

This clone was recorded a few times. Its antigen specificity is not known. No base quality information exists; no much larger clone differs at one position. In this study, focal radiation therapy paired with CTLA-4 blockade (ipilimumab) was tested in patients who had chemo-refractory metastatic non-small-cell lung cancer. Trimming takes 0 bases off V and 3 bases off J; junction bases not matched to a gene: 5. The CDR3 runs 16 residues from the cysteine to the phenylalanine. Only the CDR3 DNA is retained, 48 bases long and in frame from the first base. From a lookup of the germline V gene, CDR1 and CDR2 are ENHRY and SYGVKD. To prepare the library, the immunoSEQ multiplex PCR assay was applied. TCRdb's version of the immuneACCESS table is confined to in-frame rearrangements and falls short of the full clone set. An unresolved V gene accounts for under half of the shortfall where checked; the remainder is of unknown origin. A total of 40,000 to 50,000 clones appear in this sample, around 86% of them only once. Roughly 3.4% of the sample lies in the top ten.

The source of this sequence is a human donor with non-small cell lung cancer who had stable disease on radiotherapy plus ipilimumab. This specimen consisted of peripheral blood, obtained from a patient treated with radiotherapy plus ipilimumab. This receptor chain uses TRBV10-3 and TRBJ1-3, with 7 junctional bases fitting TRBD1. The sequence in DNA is TGTGCCATCAGTGAGTCCGGAGGGGGCGATGGAAACACCATATATTTT. Its protein is CAISESGGGDGNTIYF.